The 12 T cell receptor beta chains below were found in one sample sequenced in a study of monozygotic twins with inflammatory bowel disease (dated by TCRdb to between 2018 and 2021). Library preparation used 5' RACE. This sample was sequenced with an Illumina HiSeq 2500. TCRdb reprocessed the reads, so every CDR3 protein sequence counts as one entry and DNA is not shown. The sample table on file contains about 210,000 distinct CDR3 sequences. Around 1.5% of the sample lies in the top ten. Sequences were obtained from blood. Every receptor here comes from a human donor with ulcerative colitis or Crohn's disease, or a healthy co-twin of an affected twin (not recorded which).

This chain joins TRBV2 and TRBJ1-5; the TCRdb D gene call, TRBD1, has no DNA to confirm it. CDR1 and CDR2 from the germline V gene are SNHLY and FYNNEI. This CDR3 is built from 15 residues. This CDR3 is CASRDRGLSNQPQHF.

The CDR3 region is CATSREVTGIADEQFF. This chain joins TRBV15 and TRBJ2-1; the D call of TRBD1 rests on TCRdb alone, since no DNA is present to check it. The CDR3 runs to 16 residues. Germline V gives CDR1 LNHNV, CDR2 YYDKDF (reference sequence).

The V gene is TRBV10-3, the J gene TRBJ2-1; the D gene TCRdb calls, TRBD2, cannot be checked with no DNA. Per the germline V gene, CDR1 is ENHRY and CDR2 is SYGVKD. The length of the CDR3 is 15 residues. The CDR3 here is CAIREREGGDNEQFF.

The chain couples TRBV7-9 to TRBJ1-1. CDR3 length: 15 amino acids. CDR1 is SEHNR, CDR2 FQNEAQ, per germline (reference sequence). The CDR3 region is CASSLAGEGSTEAFF.

The chain is built from TRBV7-3 and TRBJ2-2; lacking DNA, the TRBD1 call made by TCRdb goes unchecked. The CDR3 length is 15 residues. The germline CDR1 and CDR2 sequences are SGHTA and FQGTGA. Here the CDR3 reads CASSLSGGGTGELFF.

The genes are TRBV5-1 and TRBJ2-3; lacking DNA, the TRBD1 call made by TCRdb goes unchecked. This CDR3 is built from 15 residues. Germline CDR1 reads SGHRS; CDR2 reads YFSETQ. The CDR3 reads CASSYRTGAGDTQYF.

The CDR3: CASSFEHYEQYF. The chain recombines TRBV5-6 with TRBJ2-7. Germline CDR1 is SGHDT and CDR2 is YYEEEE. This CDR3 is 12 amino acids long.

V is TRBV7-8 and J is TRBJ2-7; without DNA, the TCRdb call of TRBD1 cannot be checked. CDR1 SGHVS and CDR2 FQNEAQ come from the germline V gene. The CDR3 extends over 15 amino acids. The CDR3 reads CASSYLAGQGYEQYF.

The rearrangement uses TRBV7-9 and TRBJ1-4; TCRdb reports TRBD1, a call that lacks DNA to check it against. CDR1 is SEHNR, CDR2 FQNEAQ, per germline (reference sequence). CDR3 length: 16 amino acids. The CDR3 spells CASRWDNPGTNEKLFF. Complete variable domain (other parts from reference TRBV7-9 and TRBJ1-4): DTGVSQNPRHKITKRGQNVTFRCDPISEHNRLYWYRQTLGQGPEFLTYFQNEAQLEKSRLLSDRFSAERPKGSFSTLEIQRTEQGDSAMYLCASRWDNPGTNEKLFFGSGTQLSVL.

The chain recombines TRBV7-2 with TRBJ2-3; TCRdb's D gene call, TRBD2, goes unchecked for lack of DNA. Germline V gives CDR1 SGHTA, CDR2 FQGNSA. The CDR3 totals 17 residues. Here the CDR3 reads CASSARLAGGAPDTQYF. The complete variable domain, with remaining parts taken from reference TRBV7-2 and TRBJ2-3, reads GAGVSQSPSNKVTEKGKDVELRCDPISGHTALYWYRQSLGQGLEFLIYFQGNSAPDKSGLPSDRFSAERTGGSVSTLTIQRTQQEDSAVYLCASSARLAGGAPDTQYFGPGTRLTVL.

The gene calls are TRBV3-1 and TRBJ1-5. Germline V lookup: CDR1 LGHDT, CDR2 YNNKEL (reference sequence). This CDR3 has 13 amino acids. The CDR3 spells CASSQSQSQPQHF.

V usage is TRBV6-5 and J usage is TRBJ1-2. Germline assignment: CDR1 MNHEY and CDR2 SVGAGI. This CDR3 comprises 14 residues. The CDR3 reads CASSYSQGDYGYTF.